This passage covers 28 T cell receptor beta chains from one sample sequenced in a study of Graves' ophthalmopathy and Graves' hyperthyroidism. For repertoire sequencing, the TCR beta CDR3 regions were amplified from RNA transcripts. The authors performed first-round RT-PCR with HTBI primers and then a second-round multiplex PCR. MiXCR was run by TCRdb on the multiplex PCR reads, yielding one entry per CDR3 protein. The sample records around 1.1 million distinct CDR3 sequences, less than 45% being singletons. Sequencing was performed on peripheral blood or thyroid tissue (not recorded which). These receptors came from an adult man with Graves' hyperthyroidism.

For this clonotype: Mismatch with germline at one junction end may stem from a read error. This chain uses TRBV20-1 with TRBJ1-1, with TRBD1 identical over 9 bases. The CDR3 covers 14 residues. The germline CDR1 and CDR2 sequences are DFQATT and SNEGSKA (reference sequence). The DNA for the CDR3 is TGCAGTGCTGTAACAGGGGGCCTGAACACTAAAGCTTTCTTT. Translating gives CSAVTGGLNTKAFF.

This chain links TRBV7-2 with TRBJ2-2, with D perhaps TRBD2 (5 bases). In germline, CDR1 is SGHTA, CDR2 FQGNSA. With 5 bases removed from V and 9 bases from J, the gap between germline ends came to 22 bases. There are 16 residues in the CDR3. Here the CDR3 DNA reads TGTGCCAGCAGCCCAGGATCCGGGATGATTCTACGGGAGCTGTTTTTT. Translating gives CASSPGSGMILRELFF.

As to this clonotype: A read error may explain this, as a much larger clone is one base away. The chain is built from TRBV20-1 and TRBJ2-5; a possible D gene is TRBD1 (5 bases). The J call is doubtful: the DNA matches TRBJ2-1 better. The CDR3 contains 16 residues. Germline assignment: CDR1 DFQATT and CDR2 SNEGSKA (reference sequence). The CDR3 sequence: CSARARRQRLQETQFF. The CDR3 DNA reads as TGCAGTGCTAGAGCTCGGAGACAGAGGCTCCAAGAGACCCAGTTCTTC.

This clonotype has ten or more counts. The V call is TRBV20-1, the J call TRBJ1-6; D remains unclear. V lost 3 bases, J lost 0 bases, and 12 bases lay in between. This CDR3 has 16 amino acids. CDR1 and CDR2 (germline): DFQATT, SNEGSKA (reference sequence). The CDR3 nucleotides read TGCAGTGCTAGTGCAGCTAGAAGCTCCTATAATTCACCCCTCCACTTT. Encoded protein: CSASAARSSYNSPLHF.

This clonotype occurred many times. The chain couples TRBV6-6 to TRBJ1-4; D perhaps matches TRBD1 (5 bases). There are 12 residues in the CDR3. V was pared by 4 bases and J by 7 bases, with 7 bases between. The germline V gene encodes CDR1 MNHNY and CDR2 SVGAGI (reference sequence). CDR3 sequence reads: CASSWDLEKLFF. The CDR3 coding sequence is TGTGCCAGCAGTTGGGACCTTGAAAAACTGTTTTTT.

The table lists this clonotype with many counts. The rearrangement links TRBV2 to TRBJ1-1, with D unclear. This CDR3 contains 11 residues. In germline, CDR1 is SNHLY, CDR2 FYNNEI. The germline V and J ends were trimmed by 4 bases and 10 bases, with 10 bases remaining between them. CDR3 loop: CASSAEQAAFF. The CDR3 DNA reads TGTGCCAGCAGTGCGGAGCAGGCAGCTTTCTTT.

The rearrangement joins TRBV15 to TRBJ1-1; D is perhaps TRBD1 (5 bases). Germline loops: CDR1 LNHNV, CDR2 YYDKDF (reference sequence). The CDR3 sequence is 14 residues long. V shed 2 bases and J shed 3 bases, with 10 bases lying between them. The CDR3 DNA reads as TGTGCCACCAGCAGAATGACAGTAGACACTGAAGCTTTCTTT. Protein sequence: CATSRMTVDTEAFF. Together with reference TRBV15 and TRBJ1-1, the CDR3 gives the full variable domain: DAMVIQNPRYQVTQFGKPVTLSCSQTLNHNVMYWYQQKSSQAPKLLFHYYDKDFNNEADTPDNFQSRRPNTSFCFLDIRSPGLGDTAMYLCATSRMTVDTEAFFGQGTRLTVV.

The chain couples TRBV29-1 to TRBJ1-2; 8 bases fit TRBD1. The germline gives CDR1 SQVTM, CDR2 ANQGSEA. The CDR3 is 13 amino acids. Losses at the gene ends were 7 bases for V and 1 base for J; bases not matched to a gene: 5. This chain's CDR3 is CSESRGHNYGYTF. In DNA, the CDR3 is TGCAGCGAGTCCAGGGGGCATAACTATGGCTACACCTTC.

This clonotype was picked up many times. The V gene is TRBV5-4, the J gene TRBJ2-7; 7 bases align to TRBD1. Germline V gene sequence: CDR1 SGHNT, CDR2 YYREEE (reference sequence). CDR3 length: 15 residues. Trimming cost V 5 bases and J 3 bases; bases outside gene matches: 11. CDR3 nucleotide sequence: TGTGCCAGCAGTCAGGGACGACAGGGAAGCTACGAGCAGTACTTC. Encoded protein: CASSQGRQGSYEQYF.

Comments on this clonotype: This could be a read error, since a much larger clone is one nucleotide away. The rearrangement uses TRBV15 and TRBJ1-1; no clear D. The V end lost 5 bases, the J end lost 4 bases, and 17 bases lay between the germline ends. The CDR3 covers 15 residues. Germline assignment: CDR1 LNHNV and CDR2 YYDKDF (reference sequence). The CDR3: CATSPQEGMSTEAFF. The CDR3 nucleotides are TGTGCCACCAGCCCCCAGGAGGGAATGAGCACTGAAGCTTTCTTT.

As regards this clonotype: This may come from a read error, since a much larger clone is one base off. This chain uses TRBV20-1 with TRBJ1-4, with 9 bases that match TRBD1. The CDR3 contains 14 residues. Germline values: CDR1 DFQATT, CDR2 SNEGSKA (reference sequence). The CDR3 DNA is TGCAGTGCCGCCCCGGGACAGGGCAATGAAAAACTGCTTTTT. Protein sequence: CSAAPGQGNEKLLF.

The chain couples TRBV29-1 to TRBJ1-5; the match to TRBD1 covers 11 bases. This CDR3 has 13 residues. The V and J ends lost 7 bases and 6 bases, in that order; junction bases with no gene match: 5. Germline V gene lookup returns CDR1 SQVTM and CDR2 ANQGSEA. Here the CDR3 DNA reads TGCAGCGCTGGGACAGGGGGGGGTCAGCCCCAGCATTTT. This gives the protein CSAGTGGGQPQHF.

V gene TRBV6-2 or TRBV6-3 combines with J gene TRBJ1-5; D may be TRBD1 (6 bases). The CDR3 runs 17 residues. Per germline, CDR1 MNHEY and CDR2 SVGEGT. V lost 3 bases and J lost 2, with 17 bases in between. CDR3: CASSYSSGEVGNQPQHF. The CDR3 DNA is TGTGCCAGCAGTTATTCCTCAGGGGAGGTCGGCAATCAGCCCCAGCATTTT.

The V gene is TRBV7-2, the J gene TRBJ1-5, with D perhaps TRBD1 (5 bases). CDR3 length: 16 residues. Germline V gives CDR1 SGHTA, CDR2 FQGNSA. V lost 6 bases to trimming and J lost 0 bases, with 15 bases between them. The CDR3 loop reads CASRSGTLNSNQPQHF. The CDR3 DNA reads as TGTGCCAGCAGATCTGGGACGCTGAATAGCAATCAGCCCCAGCATTTT.

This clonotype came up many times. CDR3 DNA sequence: TGTGCCAGCAGTGAAGTCTTCAGGGAGGAAGGGCAGCCCCAGCATTTT. It specifies CASSEVFREEGQPQHF. This sequence joins TRBV2 and TRBJ1-5; tentatively, D is TRBD1 (5 bases). V lost 1 base to trimming and J lost 7 bases, with 17 bases between them. Germline CDR1 and CDR2: SNHLY and FYNNEI. CDR3 length: 16 amino acids.

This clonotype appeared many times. CDR3 nucleotide sequence: TGTGCCAGCAGCTTGAACACGGATCAAGAGACCCAGTACTTC. Translated: CASSLNTDQETQYF. The chain joins TRBV11-2 to TRBJ2-5; the D is unclear. This CDR3 is built from 14 residues. Germline values: CDR1 SGHAT, CDR2 FQNNGV. V lost 3 bases and J lost 2, with 10 bases in between.

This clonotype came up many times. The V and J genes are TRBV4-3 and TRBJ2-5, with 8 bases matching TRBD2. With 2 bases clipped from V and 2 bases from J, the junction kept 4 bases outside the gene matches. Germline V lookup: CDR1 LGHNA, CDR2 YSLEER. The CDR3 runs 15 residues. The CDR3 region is CASSQYGTRQETQYF. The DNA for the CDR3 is TGCGCCAGCAGCCAATATGGGACTAGACAAGAGACCCAGTACTTC.

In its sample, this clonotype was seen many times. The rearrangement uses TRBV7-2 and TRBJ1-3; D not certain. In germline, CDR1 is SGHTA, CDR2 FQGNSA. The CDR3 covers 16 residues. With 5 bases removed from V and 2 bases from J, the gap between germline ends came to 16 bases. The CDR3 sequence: CASSPLGQGTGNTIYF. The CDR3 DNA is TGTGCCAGCAGCCCCCTCGGTCAAGGGACTGGAAACACCATATATTTT.

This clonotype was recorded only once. The CDR3 here is CSVRAGPCEQYF. The CDR3 DNA follows: TGCAGTGTTAGAGCGGGGCCCTGCGAGCAGTACTTC. The gene calls are TRBV29-1 and TRBJ2-7; the match to TRBD2 covers 7 bases. Germline assignment: CDR1 SQVTM and CDR2 ANQGSEA. CDR3 length: 12 residues.

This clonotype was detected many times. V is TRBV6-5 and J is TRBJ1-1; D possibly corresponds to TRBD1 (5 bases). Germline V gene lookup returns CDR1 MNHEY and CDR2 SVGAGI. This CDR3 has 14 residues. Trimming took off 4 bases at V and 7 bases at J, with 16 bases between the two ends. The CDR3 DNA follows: TGTGCCAGCAGTTCCTGGGACCAACGAGGTGAAGCTTTCTTT. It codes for CASSSWDQRGEAFF.

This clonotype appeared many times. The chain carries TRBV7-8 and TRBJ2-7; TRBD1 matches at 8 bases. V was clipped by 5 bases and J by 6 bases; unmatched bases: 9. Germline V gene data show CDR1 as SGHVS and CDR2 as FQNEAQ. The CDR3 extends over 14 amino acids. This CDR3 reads CASSRDRGSFEQYF. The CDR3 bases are TGTGCCAGCAGCCGAGACAGGGGATCTTTCGAGCAGTACTTC.

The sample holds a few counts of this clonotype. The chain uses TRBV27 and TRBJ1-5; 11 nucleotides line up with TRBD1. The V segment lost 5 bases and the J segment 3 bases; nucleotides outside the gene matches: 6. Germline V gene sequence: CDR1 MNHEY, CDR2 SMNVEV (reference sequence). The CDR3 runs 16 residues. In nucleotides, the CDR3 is TGTGCCAGCAGTCTCGGGACAGGGGGGGTCAATCAGCCCCAGCATTTT. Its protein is CASSLGTGGVNQPQHF.

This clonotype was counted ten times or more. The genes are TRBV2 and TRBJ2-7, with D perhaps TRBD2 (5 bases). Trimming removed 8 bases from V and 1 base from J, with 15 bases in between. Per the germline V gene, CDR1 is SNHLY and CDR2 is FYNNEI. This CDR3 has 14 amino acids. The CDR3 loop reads CASRGSQNSYEQYF. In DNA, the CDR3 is TGTGCCAGCCGAGGGAGTCAGAATTCCTACGAGCAGTACTTC.

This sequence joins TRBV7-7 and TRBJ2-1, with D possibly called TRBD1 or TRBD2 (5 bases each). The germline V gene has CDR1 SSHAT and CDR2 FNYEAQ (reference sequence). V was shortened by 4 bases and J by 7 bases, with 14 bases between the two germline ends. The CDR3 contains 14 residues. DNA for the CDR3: TGTGCCAGCAGCTCTCCCGGGACGGGGAATGAGCAGTTCTTC. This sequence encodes CASSSPGTGNEQFF.

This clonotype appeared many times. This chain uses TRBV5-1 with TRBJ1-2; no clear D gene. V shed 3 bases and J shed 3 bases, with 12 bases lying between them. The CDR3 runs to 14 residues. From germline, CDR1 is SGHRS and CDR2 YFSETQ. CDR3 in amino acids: CASSSVSPDYGYTF. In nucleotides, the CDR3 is TGCGCCAGCAGCTCCGTTAGCCCCGACTATGGCTACACCTTC.

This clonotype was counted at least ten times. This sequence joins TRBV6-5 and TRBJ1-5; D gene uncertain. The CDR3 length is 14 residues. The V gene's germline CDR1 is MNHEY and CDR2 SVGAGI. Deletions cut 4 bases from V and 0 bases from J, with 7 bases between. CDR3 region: CASSLQRSNQPQHF. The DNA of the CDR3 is TGTGCCAGCAGTTTACAGCGTAGCAATCAGCCCCAGCATTTT.

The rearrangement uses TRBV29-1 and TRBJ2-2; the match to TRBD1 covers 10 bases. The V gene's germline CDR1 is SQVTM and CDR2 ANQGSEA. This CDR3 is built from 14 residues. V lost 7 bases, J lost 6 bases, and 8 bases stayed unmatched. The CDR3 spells CSAKDRGPAGELFF. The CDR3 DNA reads TGCAGCGCAAAAGACAGGGGGCCGGCCGGGGAGCTGTTTTTT.

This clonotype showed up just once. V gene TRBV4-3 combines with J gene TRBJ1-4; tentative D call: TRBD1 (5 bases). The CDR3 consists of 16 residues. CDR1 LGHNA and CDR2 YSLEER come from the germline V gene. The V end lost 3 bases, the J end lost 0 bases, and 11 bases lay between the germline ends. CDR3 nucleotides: TGCGCCAGCAGCCAGGGGGACGGTCCAACTAATGAAAAACTGTTTTTT. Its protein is CASSQGDGPTNEKLFF.